The 27 T cell receptor beta chains listed next were all sequenced from one sample in a study of cytomegalovirus exposure and HLA in healthy donors. Researchers ran the PCR with 60 Vbeta and 13 Jbeta primers. Here immunoSEQ multiplex PCR was the method, and the copy in TCRdb shows in-frame clones only, minus some. This table has 150,000 or so clones, roughly 79% appearing once. The sample comprised PBMCs. The receptors originated from a woman aged 40-49 years in good health and CMV-seronegative.

The chain is built from TRBV7-2 and TRBJ1-1, with a weak D call TRBD1 (5 bases). Deletions cut 5 bases from V and 2 bases from J, with 12 bases between. Germline assignment: CDR1 SGHTA and CDR2 FQGNSA. The CDR3 consists of 14 residues. CDR3 sequence (DNA): TGTGCCAGCAGCCCCCGACAGACCAACACTGAAGCTTTCTTT. This encodes CASSPRQTNTEAFF.

V is TRBV2 and J is TRBJ1-1; a weak D match, TRBD1 (6 bases). V was shortened by 2 bases and J by 4 bases, with 14 bases between the two germline ends. The CDR3 loop spans 15 amino acids. Germline CDR1 is SNHLY and CDR2 is FYNNEI. The CDR3 DNA reads TGTGCCAGCAGTGAATTACAGGGCCGGGGCACTGAAGCTTTCTTT. It codes for CASSELQGRGTEAFF.

The chain carries TRBV5-1 and TRBJ2-1; 11 bases match TRBD2. CDR3 size: 16 residues. V gave up 4 bases and J gave up 4 bases; unmatched junction bases: 7. Looked up from germline, CDR1 is SGHRS and CDR2 is YFSETQ. The DNA for the CDR3 is TGCGCCAGCAGCCTGCCGGGACTAGCGGTTTACAATGAGCAGTTCTTC. This gives the protein CASSLPGLAVYNEQFF.

The chain combines TRBV6-1 with TRBJ1-5; TRBD1 matches at 7 bases. CDR3 length: 13 residues. In germline, CDR1 is MNHNS, CDR2 SASEGT. V shed 6 bases, J shed 5 bases, and the junction held 4 bases outside the gene matches. CDR3 region: CASRGQPDQPQHF. The CDR3 coding sequence is TGTGCCAGCAGGGGACAGCCAGATCAGCCCCAGCATTTT.

This clone showed up just a few times. At one boundary the junction diverges from the germline segment, which might be a read error. V gene TRBV7-7 combines with J gene TRBJ2-2, with D uncertain. CDR1 and CDR2 from the germline V gene are SSHAT and FNYEAQ (reference sequence). This CDR3 contains 14 residues. CDR3 residues: CASSLDRSAGELFF. As DNA, the CDR3 is TGTGCTAGCAGCTTAGATAGAAGCGCCGGGGAGCTGTTTTTT.

The chain uses TRBV9 and TRBJ1-1, with 8 nucleotides matching TRBD1. Trimming at V came to 4 bases and at J to 6 bases, leaving 8 bases not matched to a gene. In germline, CDR1 is SGDLS, CDR2 YYNGEE. The CDR3 loop spans 14 amino acids. The CDR3 DNA reads TGTGCCAGCAGCCCGAGACAGGGGACGGCTGAAGCTTTCTTT. Translated, it gives CASSPRQGTAEAFF.

The chain recombines TRBV6-1 with TRBJ2-5; TRBD2 agrees at 13 bases. This CDR3 is 14 amino acids long. Germline lookup yields CDR1 MNHNS and CDR2 SASEGT. V was pared by 6 bases and J by 2 bases, with 0 bases of the junction left unmatched. CDR3 DNA: TGTGCCAGCAGGGGACTAGCGGGACAAGAGACCCAGTACTTC. Amino acid sequence: CASRGLAGQETQYF.

This rearrangement joins TRBV9 to TRBJ1-1; 8 nucleotides line up with TRBD1. The CDR3 is 16 amino acids. J lost 5 bases, V lost 4 bases, and 13 bases had no gene match. Germline-derived CDR1 and CDR2 are SGDLS and YYNGEE. CDR3 in DNA: TGTGCCAGCAGCCCCTCGACAGGGGCAGTAGGAACTGAAGCTTTCTTT. It is translated as CASSPSTGAVGTEAFF.

The rearrangement uses TRBV30 and TRBJ1-4; D gene unclear. Trimming pared 0 bases from V and 8 bases from J, leaving 19 bases between. CDR3 length: 16 amino acids. Germline CDR1 and CDR2: GTSNPN and SVGIG (reference sequence). The DNA for the CDR3 is TGTGCCTGGAGTGTACAATCCGGGTATGAATGGGAAAAACTGTTTTTT. Translation gives CAWSVQSGYEWEKLFF.

The chain recombines TRBV18 with TRBJ2-3, with 10 bases that match TRBD2. J lost 0 bases, V lost 4 bases, and 4 bases had no gene match. Germline V gene data show CDR1 as KGHSH and CDR2 as LQKENI. The CDR3 runs to 16 residues. The CDR3 loop is CASSLWTSGSTDTQYF. CDR3 coding DNA: TGTGCCAGCTCACTATGGACTAGCGGTAGCACAGATACGCAGTATTTT.

The rearrangement links TRBV6-1 to TRBJ1-5; TRBD1 aligns across 9 bases. Trimming cost V 6 bases and J 5 bases; bases outside gene matches: 8. CDR3 length: 15 amino acids. The V gene's germline CDR1 is MNHNS and CDR2 SASEGT. In DNA form, the CDR3 reads TGTGCCAGCAGAACACAGGGGGCATCGGATCAGCCCCAGCATTTT. It yields the protein CASRTQGASDQPQHF.

As regards this clone: One end of the junction is discordant with germline, which a read error may explain. The chain has TRBV7-7 and TRBJ2-5; the D gene is possibly TRBD2 (5 bases). CDR3 length equals 13 residues. Germline lookup yields CDR1 SSHAT and CDR2 FNYEAQ (reference sequence). The CDR3, as DNA: TGTGCTAGCAGCACCGGGGTTGAAGGGACCCAGTACTTC. Translation: CASSTGVEGTQYF.

The V and J genes are TRBV10-2 and TRBJ2-2; 11 bases fit TRBD2. With V trimmed by 6 bases and J by 4 bases, 4 bases remained unmatched. Germline CDR1 reads WSHSY; CDR2 reads SAAADI. The CDR3 is 15 amino acids. The DNA for the CDR3 is TGCGCCAGCAGCCTAGCGGGAGGAACCACCGGGGAGCTGTTTTTT. It encodes CASSLAGGTTGELFF.

A remark on this clone: One end of the junction does not line up with germline, which may come from a read error. The J gene is TRBJ2-7, the V gene TRBV7-7; TRBD1 might be the D (6 bases). The CDR3 runs to 13 residues. Per the germline V gene, CDR1 is SSHAT and CDR2 is FNYEAQ (reference sequence). CDR3 protein: CASSSQVRGEQYF. The CDR3 coding sequence is TGTGCTAGCAGCTCTCAAGTCAGGGGCGAGCAGTACTTC.

This chain connects TRBV28 to TRBJ2-7; 12 bases map to TRBD2. V was clipped by 7 bases and J by 7 bases; unmatched bases: 11. CDR3 length equals 15 residues. Germline V CDR1 and CDR2: MDHEN, SYDVKM. CDR3 bases: TGTGCCAGCACCTCCCTAGCGGGAGGGCCGGTTGAGCAGTACTTC. It codes for CASTSLAGGPVEQYF.

The gene calls are TRBV5-5 and TRBJ1-5; D uncertain. Germline V gene lookup returns CDR1 SGHKS and CDR2 YYEKEE (reference sequence). This CDR3 has 15 amino acids. Trimming removed 3 bases at V and 1 base at J, with 11 bases between. The CDR3 sequence: CASSYGGLSNQPQHF. For the CDR3, the DNA is TGTGCCAGCAGCTACGGAGGGTTGAGCAATCAGCCCCAGCATTTT.

The chain uses TRBV10-3 and TRBJ2-2; TRBD2 agrees at 7 bases. The CDR3 has 16 residues. Germline V lookup: CDR1 ENHRY, CDR2 SYGVKD. Losses at the gene ends were 3 bases for V and 1 base for J; bases not matched to a gene: 5. The CDR3 DNA reads TGTGCCATCAGTGACCGGGCTAGCGGGAACACCGGGGAGCTGTTTTTT. This translates into CAISDRASGNTGELFF.

This clone has just one count. The rearrangement uses TRBV28 and TRBJ1-2; D not certain. The germline CDR1 and CDR2 sequences are MDHEN and SYDVKM. This CDR3 contains 15 residues. The V end lost 4 bases, the J end lost 6 bases, and 18 bases lay between the germline ends. The CDR3 coding sequence is TGTGCCAGCAGTTCCCCGGACGGACTGCTGAATGGCTACACCTTC. The encoded protein is CASSSPDGLLNGYTF.

The J gene is TRBJ2-6, the V gene TRBV5-6, with TRBD2 as a possible D gene (6 bases). Germline CDR1 is SGHDT and CDR2 is YYEEEE. Trimming removed 5 bases from V and 3 bases from J, with 12 bases in between. The CDR3 sequence is 15 residues long. The CDR3 spells CASSPRDVGANVLTF. The CDR3 nucleotides read TGTGCCAGCAGTCCGCGGGACGTTGGGGCCAACGTCCTGACTTTC.

V usage is TRBV7-8 and J usage is TRBJ2-7; a possible D gene is TRBD2 (6 bases). The CDR3 is 15 residues long. Looked up from germline, CDR1 is SGHVS and CDR2 is FQNEAQ. V was cut by 4 bases and J by 7 bases, with 20 bases left in between. As DNA, the CDR3 is TGTGCCAGCAGCTCCCGGGACTTCCCTCAAGGGGAGCAGTACTTC. This sequence encodes CASSSRDFPQGEQYF.

This clone was seen a handful of times. The CDR3 DNA follows: TGTGCCAGCAGGACCGGACAGCTCTACGAGCAGTACTTC. It specifies CASRTGQLYEQYF. The chain employs TRBV6-1 and TRBJ2-7; D may be TRBD1 (6 bases). CDR3 length: 13 amino acids. Deletions cut 6 bases from V and 3 bases from J, with 12 bases between. The germline CDR1 and CDR2 sequences are MNHNS and SASEGT.

This sequence joins TRBV6-6 and TRBJ2-7; D may be TRBD1 (7 bases). The CDR3 extends over 14 amino acids. Germline V gene lookup returns CDR1 MNHNY and CDR2 SVGAGI (reference sequence). V lost 5 bases and J lost 5, with 16 bases in between. This chain's CDR3 is CASSTGDGGDEQYF. In DNA form, the CDR3 reads TGTGCCAGCAGTACAGGGGACGGAGGGGACGAGCAGTACTTC.

The chain has TRBV19 and TRBJ1-2, with TRBD1 as a possible D gene (5 bases). The germline V gene has CDR1 LNHDA and CDR2 SQIVND (reference sequence). V was shortened by 9 bases and J by 6 bases, with 17 bases between the two germline ends. CDR3 length equals 13 residues. The CDR3 bases are TGTGCCAGCCAGGGCCACAGCGCCCATGGCTACACCTTC. Residues: CASQGHSAHGYTF.

J is TRBJ2-5 and V is TRBV11-3, with 9 bases identical to TRBD2. The CDR3 extends over 17 amino acids. With V trimmed by 5 bases and J by 2 bases, 12 bases remained unmatched. The germline CDR1 and CDR2 sequences are SGHNT and YENEEA. CDR3 in DNA: TGTGCCAGCAGCCCAGGGCTCTCTAGCGGGATTCAAGAGACCCAGTACTTC. Amino acid sequence: CASSPGLSSGIQETQYF.

This sequence joins TRBV13 and TRBJ2-3; the D is unclear. Trimming removed 5 bases at V and 4 bases at J, with 16 bases between. The CDR3 is 15 amino acids. Looked up from germline, CDR1 is PRHDT and CDR2 is FYEKMQ (reference sequence). DNA for the CDR3: TGTGCCAGCAGCCCCTATATAGCTACACCAGATACGCAGTATTTT. This translates into CASSPYIATPDTQYF. Based on the CDR3 plus reference TRBV13 and TRBJ2-3, the full variable domain is AAGVIQSPRHLIKEKRETATLKCYPIPRHDTVYWYQQGPGQDPQFLISFYEKMQSDKGSIPDRFSAQQFSDYHSELNMSSLELGDSALYFCASSPYIATPDTQYFGPGTRLTVL.

The chain couples TRBV21-1 to TRBJ1-1; TRBD1 is the table's D call and was not checked against the DNA. TRBV21-1 corresponds to a pseudogene. The CDR3 sequence is 13 residues long. This chain's CDR3 is CASSGQGADEAFF. CDR3 DNA: TGTGCCAGCAGCGGACAAGGGGCTGATGAAGCTTTCTTT.

The chain carries TRBV10-3 and TRBJ2-1, with 9 bases matching TRBD2. Germline trimming cut 3 bases from V and 4 bases from J; bases unmatched to any gene: 7. This CDR3 comprises 16 residues. The germline gives CDR1 ENHRY, CDR2 SYGVKD. The CDR3 coding sequence is TGTGCCATCAGTGACCTAGCGGGGACACAATACAATGAGCAGTTCTTC. Translating it yields CAISDLAGTQYNEQFF.